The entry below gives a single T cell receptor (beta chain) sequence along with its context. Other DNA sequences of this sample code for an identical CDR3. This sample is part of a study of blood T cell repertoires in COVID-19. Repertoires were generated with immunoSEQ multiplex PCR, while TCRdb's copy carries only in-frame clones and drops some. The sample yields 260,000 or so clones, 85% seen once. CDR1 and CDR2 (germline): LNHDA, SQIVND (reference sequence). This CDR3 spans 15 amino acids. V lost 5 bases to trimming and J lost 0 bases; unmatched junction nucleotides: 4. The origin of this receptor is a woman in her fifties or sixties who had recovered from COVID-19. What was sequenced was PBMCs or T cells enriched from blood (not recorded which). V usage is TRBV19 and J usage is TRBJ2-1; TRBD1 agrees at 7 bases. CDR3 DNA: TGTGCCAGTAGTCCGGACAGGAGCTCCTACAATGAGCAGTTCTTC. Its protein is CASSPDRSSYNEQFF.